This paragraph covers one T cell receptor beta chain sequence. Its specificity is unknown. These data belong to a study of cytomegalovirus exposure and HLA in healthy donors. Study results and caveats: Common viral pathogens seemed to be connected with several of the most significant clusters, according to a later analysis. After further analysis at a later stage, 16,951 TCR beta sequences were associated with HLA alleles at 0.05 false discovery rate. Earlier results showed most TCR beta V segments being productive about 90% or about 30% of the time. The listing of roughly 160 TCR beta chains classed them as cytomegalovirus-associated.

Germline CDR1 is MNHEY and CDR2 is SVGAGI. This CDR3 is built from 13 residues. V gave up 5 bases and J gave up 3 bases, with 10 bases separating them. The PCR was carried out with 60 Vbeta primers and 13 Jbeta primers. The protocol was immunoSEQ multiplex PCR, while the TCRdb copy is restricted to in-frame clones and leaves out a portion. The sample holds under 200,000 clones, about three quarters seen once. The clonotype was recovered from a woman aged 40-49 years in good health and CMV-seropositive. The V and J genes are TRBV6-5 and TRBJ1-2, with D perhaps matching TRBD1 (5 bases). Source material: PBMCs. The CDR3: CASSRQGYYGYTF. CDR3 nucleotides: TGTGCCAGCAGTCGTCAGGGCTACTATGGCTACACCTTC.